This TCR beta chain derives from a study of long-term antiretroviral therapy in people with HIV. Survey-level resolution applied to immunoSEQ assay v3.0. Repertoires were generated with immunoSEQ multiplex PCR, while TCRdb's copy carries only in-frame clones and drops some. The top ten clones hold 2.2% of a sample with some 40,000 clones, 94% of them seen once. This CDR3 is 16 amino acids long. The TCR was taken from a man aged 30 to 39 with HIV. The chain links TRBV1 to TRBJ2-5; TRBD2 is taken as the D call from the table, unchecked against the DNA. TRBV1 is classified as a pseudogene. The sequencing used unsorted PBMCs, collected approximately 9.5 years after starting antiretroviral therapy. The CDR3 sequence is CTSSQSSARSQETQYF. The CDR3 coding sequence is TGCACCAGCAGCCAATCGAGTGCTAGATCCCAAGAGACCCAGTACTTC.